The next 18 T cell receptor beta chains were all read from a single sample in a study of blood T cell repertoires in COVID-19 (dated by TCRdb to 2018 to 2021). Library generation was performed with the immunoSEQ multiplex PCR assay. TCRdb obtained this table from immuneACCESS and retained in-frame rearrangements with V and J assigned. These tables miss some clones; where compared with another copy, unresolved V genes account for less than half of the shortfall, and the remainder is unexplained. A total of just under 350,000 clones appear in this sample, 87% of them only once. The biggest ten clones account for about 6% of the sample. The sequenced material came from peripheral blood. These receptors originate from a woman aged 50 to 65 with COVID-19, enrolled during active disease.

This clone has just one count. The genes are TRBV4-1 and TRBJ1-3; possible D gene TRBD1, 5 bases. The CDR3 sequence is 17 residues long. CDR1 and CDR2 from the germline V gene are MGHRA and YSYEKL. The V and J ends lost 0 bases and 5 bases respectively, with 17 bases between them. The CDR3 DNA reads TGCGCCAGCAGCCAAGATTTCTCACAGGTTGGGAGAAACACCATATATTTT. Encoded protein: CASSQDFSQVGRNTIYF.

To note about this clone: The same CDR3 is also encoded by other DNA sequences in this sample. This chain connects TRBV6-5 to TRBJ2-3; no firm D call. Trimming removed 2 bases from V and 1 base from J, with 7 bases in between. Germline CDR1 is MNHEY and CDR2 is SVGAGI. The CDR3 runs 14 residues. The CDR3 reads CASSYGQGTDTQYF. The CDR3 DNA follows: TGTGCCAGCAGTTACGGGCAGGGCACAGATACGCAGTATTTT.

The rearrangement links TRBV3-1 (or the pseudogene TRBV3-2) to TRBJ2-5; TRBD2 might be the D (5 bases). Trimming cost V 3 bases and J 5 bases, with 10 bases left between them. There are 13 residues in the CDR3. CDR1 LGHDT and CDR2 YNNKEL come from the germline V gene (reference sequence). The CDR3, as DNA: TGTGCCAGCAGCCACGGGGATTTGGAGACCCAGTACTTC. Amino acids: CASSHGDLETQYF.

The CDR3 loop reads CASSIIELGDEQFF. CDR3 sequence (DNA): TGTGCCAGTAGTATCATAGAGTTGGGAGATGAGCAGTTCTTC. This chain joins TRBV19 and TRBJ2-1; TRBD2 is a possible D gene (5 bases). Germline lookup yields CDR1 LNHDA and CDR2 SQIVND (reference sequence). V shed 3 bases and J shed 8 bases, with 14 bases lying between them. The CDR3 sequence is 14 residues long.

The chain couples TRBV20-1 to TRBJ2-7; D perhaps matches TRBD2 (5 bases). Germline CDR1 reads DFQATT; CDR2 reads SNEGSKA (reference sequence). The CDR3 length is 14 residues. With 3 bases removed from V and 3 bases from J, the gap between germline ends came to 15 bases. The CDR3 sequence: CSASVRLSGYEQYF. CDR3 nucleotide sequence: TGCAGTGCTAGTGTACGGCTCAGCGGCTACGAGCAGTACTTC.

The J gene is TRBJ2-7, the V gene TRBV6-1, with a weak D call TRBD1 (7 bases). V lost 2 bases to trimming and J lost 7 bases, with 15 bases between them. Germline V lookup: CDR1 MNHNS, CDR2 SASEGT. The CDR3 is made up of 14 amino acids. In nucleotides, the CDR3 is TGTGCCAGCAGTGAAACGGCAGGGGGGTCGGAGCAGTACTTC. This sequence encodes CASSETAGGSEQYF.

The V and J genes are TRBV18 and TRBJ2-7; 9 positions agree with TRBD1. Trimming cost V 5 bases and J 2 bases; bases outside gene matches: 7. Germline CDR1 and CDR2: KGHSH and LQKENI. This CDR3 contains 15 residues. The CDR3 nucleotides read TGTGCCAGCTCAGCCGGGACAGGGTTGACCTACGAGCAGTACTTC. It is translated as CASSAGTGLTYEQYF.

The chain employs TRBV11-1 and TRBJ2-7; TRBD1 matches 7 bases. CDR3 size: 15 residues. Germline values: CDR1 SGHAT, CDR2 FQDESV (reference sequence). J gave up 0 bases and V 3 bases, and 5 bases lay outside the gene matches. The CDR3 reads CASSFGQANSYEQYF. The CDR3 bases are TGTGCCAGCAGCTTCGGACAGGCCAACTCCTACGAGCAGTACTTC. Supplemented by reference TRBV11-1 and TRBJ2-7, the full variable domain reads EAEVAQSPRYKITEKSQAVAFWCDPISGHATLYWYRQILGQGPELLVQFQDESVVDDSQLPKDRFSAERLKGVDSTLKIQPAELGDSAMYLCASSFGQANSYEQYFGPGTRLTVT.

The CDR3 sequence: CASSLQGTGNTIYF. Written as DNA, the CDR3 is TGTGCCAGCAGCTTGCAGGGGACTGGAAACACCATATATTTT. This chain connects TRBV7-2 to TRBJ1-3; the D gene is possibly TRBD1 (6 bases). CDR3 size: 14 residues. Between the trimmed V and J ends, which lost 3 bases and 2 bases, there was a span of 8 bases. Germline CDR1 reads SGHTA; CDR2 reads FQGNSA.

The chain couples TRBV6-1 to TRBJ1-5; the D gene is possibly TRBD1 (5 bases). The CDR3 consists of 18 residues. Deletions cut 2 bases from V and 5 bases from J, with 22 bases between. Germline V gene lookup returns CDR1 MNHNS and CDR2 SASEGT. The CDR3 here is CASSEKTGIDRSYQPQHF. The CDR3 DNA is TGTGCCAGCAGTGAAAAAACAGGAATTGACCGGTCCTATCAGCCCCAGCATTTT.

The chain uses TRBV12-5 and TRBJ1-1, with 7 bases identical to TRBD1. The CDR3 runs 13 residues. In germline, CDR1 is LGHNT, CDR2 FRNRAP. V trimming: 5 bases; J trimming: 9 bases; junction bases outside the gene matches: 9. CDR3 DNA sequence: TGTGCTAGTGGTCCGCCAGGAGGGGGCAAAGCTTTCTTT. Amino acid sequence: CASGPPGGGKAFF.

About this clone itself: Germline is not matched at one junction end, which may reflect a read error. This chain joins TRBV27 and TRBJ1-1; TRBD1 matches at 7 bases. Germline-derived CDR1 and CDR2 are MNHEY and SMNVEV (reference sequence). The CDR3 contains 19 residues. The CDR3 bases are TGTGCCAGCGGTTTGGGACAGCGGACTACAGGCATGATGAACACTGAAGCTTTCTTT. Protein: CASGLGQRTTGMMNTEAFF.

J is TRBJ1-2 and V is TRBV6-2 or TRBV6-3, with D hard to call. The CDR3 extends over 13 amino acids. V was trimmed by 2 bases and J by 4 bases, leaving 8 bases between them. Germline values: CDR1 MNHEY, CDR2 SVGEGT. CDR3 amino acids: CASSYPQLYGYTF. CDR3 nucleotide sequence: TGTGCCAGCAGTTACCCGCAACTCTATGGCTACACCTTC.

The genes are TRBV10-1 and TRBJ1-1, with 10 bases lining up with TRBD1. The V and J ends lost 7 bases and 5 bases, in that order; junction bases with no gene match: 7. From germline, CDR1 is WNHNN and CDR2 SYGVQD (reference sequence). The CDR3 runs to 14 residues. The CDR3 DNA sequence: TGCGCCAGCACTTCGGACAGGGGGGTGACTGAAGCTTTCTTT. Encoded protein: CASTSDRGVTEAFF.

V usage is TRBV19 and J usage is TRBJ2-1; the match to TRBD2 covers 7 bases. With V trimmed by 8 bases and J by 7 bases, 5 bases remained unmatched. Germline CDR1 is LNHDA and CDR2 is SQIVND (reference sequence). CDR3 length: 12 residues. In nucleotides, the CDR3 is TGTGCCAGTTCACTAGCGCGGAATGAGCAGTTCTTC. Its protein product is CASSLARNEQFF. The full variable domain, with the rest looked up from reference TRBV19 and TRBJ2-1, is DGGITQSPKYLFRKEGQNVTLSCEQNLNHDAMYWYRQDPGQGLRLIYYSQIVNDFQKGDIAEGYSVSREKKESFPLTVTSAQKNPTAFYLCASSLARNEQFFGPGTRLTVL.

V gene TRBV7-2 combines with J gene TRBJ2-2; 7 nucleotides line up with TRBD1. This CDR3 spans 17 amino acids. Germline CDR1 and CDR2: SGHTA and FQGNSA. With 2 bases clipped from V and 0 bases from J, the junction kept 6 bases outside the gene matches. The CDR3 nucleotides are TGTGCCAGCAGCTTACCACAGGGGAAGGCGAACACCGGGGAGCTGTTTTTT. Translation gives CASSLPQGKANTGELFF. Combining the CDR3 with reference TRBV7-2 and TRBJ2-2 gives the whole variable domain GAGVSQSPSNKVTEKGKDVELRCDPISGHTALYWYRQSLGQGLEFLIYFQGNSAPDKSGLPSDRFSAERTGGSVSTLTIQRTQQEDSAVYLCASSLPQGKANTGELFFGEGSRLTVL.

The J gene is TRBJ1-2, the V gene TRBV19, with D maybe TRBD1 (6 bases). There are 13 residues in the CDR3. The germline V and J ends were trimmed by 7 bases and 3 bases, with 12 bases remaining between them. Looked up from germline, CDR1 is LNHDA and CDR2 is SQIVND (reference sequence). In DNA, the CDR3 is TGTGCCAGTACCACAGGGTGGGACTATGGCTACACCTTC. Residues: CASTTGWDYGYTF.

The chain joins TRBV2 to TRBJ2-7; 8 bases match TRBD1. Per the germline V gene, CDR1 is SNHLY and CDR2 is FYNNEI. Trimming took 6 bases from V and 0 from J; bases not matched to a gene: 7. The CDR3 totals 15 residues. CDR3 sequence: CASSSQGAASYEQYF. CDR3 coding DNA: TGTGCCAGCAGCTCTCAGGGGGCCGCCTCCTACGAGCAGTACTTC.